This T cell receptor (beta chain) stems from a study of regulatory T cells in long-lasting Graves disease. Overall study findings and caveats: The study found TRBV28, TRBJ1-2 and TRBJ2-5 favored in persistent disease.

The time point is: newly diagnosed GD, antithyroid drugs for less than 3 months. The authors made the TCR library using RNA they extracted from PBMCs. A remark on this clonotype: Its specificity is not known. A read error may produce the germline difference seen at one junction end.

TCR beta libraries were built with iRepertoire HTBI primers and Arm-PCR of CDR3 regions. TCRdb analysed the multiplex PCR reads with MiXCR anew, one entry per CDR3 protein. This sample has 350,000 to 450,000 distinct CDR3 sequences, with around 14% found just once. This CDR3 region has 13 residues. Germline V gene lookup returns CDR1 ENHRY and CDR2 SYGVKD. This sample also belongs to another study, concerning T cells in Graves' hyperthyroidism and ophthalmopathy.

The sequencing here drew on peripheral blood mononuclear cells (PBMCs), taken at new diagnosis, from a patient treated with antithyroid drugs. The chain links TRBV10-3 to TRBJ2-1, with 9 bases fitting TRBD2. The receptor was isolated from a young woman with Graves disease. As DNA, the CDR3 is TGTGCCATCAGTGAGTTGCGGGAGGGCCCCCGGCTCTTC. Translating gives CAISELREGPRLF.